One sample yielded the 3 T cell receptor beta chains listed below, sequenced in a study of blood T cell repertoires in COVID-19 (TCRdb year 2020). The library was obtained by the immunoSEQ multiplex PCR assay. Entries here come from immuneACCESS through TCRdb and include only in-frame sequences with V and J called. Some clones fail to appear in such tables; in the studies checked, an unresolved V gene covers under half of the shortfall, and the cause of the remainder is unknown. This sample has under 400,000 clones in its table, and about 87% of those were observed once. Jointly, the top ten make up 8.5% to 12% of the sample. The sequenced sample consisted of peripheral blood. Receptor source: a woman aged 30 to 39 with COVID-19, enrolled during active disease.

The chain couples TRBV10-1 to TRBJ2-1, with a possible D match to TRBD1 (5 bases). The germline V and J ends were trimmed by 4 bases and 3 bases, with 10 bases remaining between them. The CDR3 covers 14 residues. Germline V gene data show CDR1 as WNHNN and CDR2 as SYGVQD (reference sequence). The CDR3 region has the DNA TGCGCCAGCAGTGCCGCCAGGGACTACAATGAGCAGTTCTTC. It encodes CASSAARDYNEQFF.

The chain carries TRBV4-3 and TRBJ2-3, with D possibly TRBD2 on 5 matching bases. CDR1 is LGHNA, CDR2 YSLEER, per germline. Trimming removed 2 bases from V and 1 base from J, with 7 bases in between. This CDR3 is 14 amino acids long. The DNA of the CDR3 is TGCGCCAGCAGCCAATGGCGGGGCACAGATACGCAGTATTTT. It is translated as CASSQWRGTDTQYF.

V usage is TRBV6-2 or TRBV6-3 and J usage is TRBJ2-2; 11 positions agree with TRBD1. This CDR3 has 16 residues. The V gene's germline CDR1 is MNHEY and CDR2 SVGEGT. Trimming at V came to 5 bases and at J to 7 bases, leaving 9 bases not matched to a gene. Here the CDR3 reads CASSPGTGGFSGELFF. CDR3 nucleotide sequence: TGTGCCAGCAGTCCCGGGACAGGGGGATTTAGCGGGGAGCTGTTTTTT.